This TCR beta chain came from a study of blood T cell repertoires in COVID-19. The assay was immunoSEQ multiplex PCR, and TCRdb's table has in-frame clones only and misses some. The data hold roughly 290,000 clones, with around 85% observed a single time. CDR3 length: 13 amino acids. The germline V gene has CDR1 LNHDA and CDR2 SQIVND (reference sequence). Deletions cut 3 bases from V and 2 bases from J, with 7 bases between. This clone turned up a few times. J is TRBJ1-2 and V is TRBV19, with D perhaps matching TRBD1 (6 bases). The sequenced sample was peripheral blood. This sequence originates from a woman aged 50 to 60 with active or convalescent COVID-19. The CDR3 loop is CASSMTGNYGYTF. The CDR3 DNA sequence: TGTGCCAGTAGTATGACAGGCAACTATGGCTACACCTTC.